This section outlines one TCR beta chain sequence together with its context. What it binds is not known. This CDR3 comprises 17 residues. The germline V and J ends were trimmed by 0 bases and 7 bases, with 18 bases remaining between them. CDR1 and CDR2 from the germline V gene are LNHNV and YYDKDF (reference sequence). This record comes from a study of cytomegalovirus exposure and HLA in healthy donors. Turning to the study itself: Prior work identified 120 million or so unique TCR beta sequences in about 179 million T cells. Study-wide findings and caveats: Researchers reported in a later analysis that common viral pathogens appeared linked to several top clusters. Analysis was carried out at a later point, and it linked a missense DCLRE1C variant to TCR beta V- and J-gene trimming. Most TCRs appeared rarely, but some public TCRs recurred in many donors.

The PCR had 60 Vbeta and 13 Jbeta primers. The repertoire was sequenced with immunoSEQ multiplex PCR; TCRdb's copy has only in-frame clones and lacks some. The repertoire holds hundreds of thousands of clones, with more than 60% as singletons. V gene TRBV15 combines with J gene TRBJ1-4; TRBD1 is a possible D gene (5 bases). The receptor was derived from a woman aged 30 to 39 in good health and CMV-seronegative. The sequencing sample was made of PBMCs. This CDR3 is CATSRDLIVGGLEKLFF. CDR3 DNA sequence: TGTGCCACCAGCAGAGATCTGATCGTTGGGGGACTTGAAAAACTGTTTTTT.